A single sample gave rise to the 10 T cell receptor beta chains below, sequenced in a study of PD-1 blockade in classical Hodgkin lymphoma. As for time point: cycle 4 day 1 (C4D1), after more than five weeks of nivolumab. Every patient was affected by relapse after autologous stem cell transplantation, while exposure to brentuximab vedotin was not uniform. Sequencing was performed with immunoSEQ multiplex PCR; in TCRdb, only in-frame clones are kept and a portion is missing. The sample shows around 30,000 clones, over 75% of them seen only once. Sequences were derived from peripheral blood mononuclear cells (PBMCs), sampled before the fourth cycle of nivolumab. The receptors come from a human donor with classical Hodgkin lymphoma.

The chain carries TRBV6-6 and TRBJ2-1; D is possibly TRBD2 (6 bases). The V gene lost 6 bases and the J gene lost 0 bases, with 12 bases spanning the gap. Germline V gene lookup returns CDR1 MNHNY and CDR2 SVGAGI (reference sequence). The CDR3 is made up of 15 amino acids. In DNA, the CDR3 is TGTGCCAGCAGCCGTAGCGGAAGCTCCTACAATGAGCAGTTCTTC. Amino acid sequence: CASSRSGSSYNEQFF.

This CDR3 is CASVQRGRPTDTQYF. The CDR3 nucleotides are TGTGCCAGCGTACAAAGGGGGAGGCCCACAGATACGCAGTATTTT. The V call is TRBV28, the J call TRBJ2-3; D possibly matches TRBD1 or TRBD2 (6 bases each). This CDR3 spans 15 amino acids. The V and J ends lost 8 bases and 2 bases respectively, with 17 bases between them. CDR1 and CDR2 (germline): MDHEN, SYDVKM.

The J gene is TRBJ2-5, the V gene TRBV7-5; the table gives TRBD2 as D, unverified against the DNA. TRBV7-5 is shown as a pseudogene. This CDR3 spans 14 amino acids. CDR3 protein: CASSQLLGEETQYF. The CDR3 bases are TGTGCCAGCAGTCAGTTATTGGGAGAAGAGACCCAGTACTTC.

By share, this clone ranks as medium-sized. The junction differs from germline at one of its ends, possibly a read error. The CDR3 loop is CASSEWGRVLF. CDR3 DNA sequence: TGTGCCAGCAGTGAGTGGGGCAGGGTACTCTTT. J is TRBJ1-1 and V is TRBV6-1, with D maybe TRBD1 (5 bases). Germline-derived CDR1 and CDR2 are MNHNS and SASEGT. CDR3 length: 11 amino acids.

CDR3 protein: CATADRAGNTIYF. The CDR3 region has the DNA TGTGCCACCGCAGACAGGGCTGGAAACACCATATATTTT. The chain uses TRBV5-4 and TRBJ1-3, with 7 bases matching TRBD1. CDR1 and CDR2 (germline): SGHNT, YYREEE (reference sequence). The V gene end was trimmed by 9 bases and the J gene end by 2 bases; junction bases not matched to a gene: 5. The CDR3 totals 13 residues.

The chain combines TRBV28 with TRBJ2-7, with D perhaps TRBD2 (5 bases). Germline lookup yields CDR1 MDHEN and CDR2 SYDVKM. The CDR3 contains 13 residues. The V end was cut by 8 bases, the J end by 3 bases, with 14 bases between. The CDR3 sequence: CASSVAHLYEQYF. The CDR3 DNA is TGTGCCAGCTCCGTAGCGCACCTCTACGAGCAGTACTTC.

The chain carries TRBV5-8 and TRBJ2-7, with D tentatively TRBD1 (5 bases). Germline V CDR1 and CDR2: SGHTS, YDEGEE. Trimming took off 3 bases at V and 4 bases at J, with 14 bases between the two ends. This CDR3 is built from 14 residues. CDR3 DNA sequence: TGTGCCAGCAGCTGGACCTCAGGGTCGTACGAGCAGTACTTC. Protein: CASSWTSGSYEQYF.

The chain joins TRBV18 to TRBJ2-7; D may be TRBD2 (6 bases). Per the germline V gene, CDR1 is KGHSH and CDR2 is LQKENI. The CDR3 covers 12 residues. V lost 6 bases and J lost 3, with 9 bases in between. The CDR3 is CASSQTSYEQYF. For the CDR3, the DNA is TGTGCCAGCTCGCAGACTAGCTACGAGCAGTACTTC.

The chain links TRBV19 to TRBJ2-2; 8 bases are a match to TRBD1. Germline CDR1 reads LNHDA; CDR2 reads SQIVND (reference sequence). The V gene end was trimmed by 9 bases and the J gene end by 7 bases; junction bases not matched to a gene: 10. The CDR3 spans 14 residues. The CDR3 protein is CASRSGGAGGELFF. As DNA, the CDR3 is TGTGCCAGCCGTTCAGGGGGCGCAGGCGGGGAGCTGTTTTTT.

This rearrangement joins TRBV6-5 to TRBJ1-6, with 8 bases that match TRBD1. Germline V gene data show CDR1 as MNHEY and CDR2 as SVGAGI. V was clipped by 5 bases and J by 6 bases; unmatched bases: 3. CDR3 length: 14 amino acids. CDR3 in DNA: TGTGCCAGCAGTAGACAGGGGTTTAATTCACCCCTCCACTTT. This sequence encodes CASSRQGFNSPLHF.